This T cell receptor beta chain was documented in a study of T cell responses to AZD1222 COVID-19 vaccine. Study results and caveats: CD4 TCRs linked to vaccination spanned spike, dominating at 160-218 and 743-854.

The method was immunoSEQ multiplex PCR; TCRdb's version includes in-frame clones alone and lacks a portion of them. Here the sample spans 150,000 to 200,000 clones, 90% being singletons. V dropped 3 bases and J dropped 10; count of bases not matched to a gene: 6. From germline, CDR1 is KGHSH and CDR2 LQKENI. This CDR3 has 14 residues. Worth noting for this clone: Its antigen remains unknown.

The clonotype was recovered from an adult who received the AZD1222 COVID-19 vaccine. The chain employs TRBV18 and TRBJ1-6; 7 positions agree with TRBD1. Sequencing used peripheral blood, obtained 28 days after the second AZD1222 dose. For the CDR3, the DNA is TGTGCCAGCTCACCGCGGGACAGCCCGTCACCCCTCCACTTT. Its protein product is CASSPRDSPSPLHF.